The 9 T cell receptor beta chains below all came from one sample that was sequenced in a study of T cell changes during pregnancy in multiple sclerosis. This table comes from immunoSEQ multiplex PCR, and its TCRdb copy is limited to in-frame clones, with some not included. The sample consists of 85,000 to 100,000 clones, 92% of them appearing once. This specimen was peripheral blood, taken in the first trimester of pregnancy. These receptors were obtained from a female donor with multiple sclerosis, enrolled in a pregnancy study.

V is TRBV9 and J is TRBJ1-2; the D gene is possibly TRBD1 (6 bases). The germline V and J ends were trimmed by 4 bases and 4 bases, with 26 bases remaining between them. CDR1 is SGDLS, CDR2 YYNGEE, per germline. The CDR3 sequence is 18 residues long. The CDR3: CASSPTFGGSPSGYGYTF. CDR3 nucleotide sequence: TGTGCCAGCAGCCCAACCTTTGGGGGCTCCCCGTCGGGCTATGGCTACACCTTC.

The chain uses TRBV28 and TRBJ2-5; 7 nucleotides agree with TRBD2. CDR3 size: 13 residues. Losses at the gene ends were 9 bases for V and 2 bases for J; bases not matched to a gene: 6. Germline assignment: CDR1 MDHEN and CDR2 SYDVKM. DNA for the CDR3: TGTGCCAGTGTGACTAGCCCACAAGAGACCCAGTACTTC. Its translation is CASVTSPQETQYF. The complete variable domain, with remaining parts taken from reference TRBV28 and TRBJ2-5, reads DVKVTQSSRYLVKRTGEKVFLECVQDMDHENMFWYRQDPGLGLRLIYFSYDVKMKEKGDIPEGYSVSREKKERFSLILESASTNQTSMYLCASVTSPQETQYFGPGTRLLVL.

The V and J genes are TRBV27 and TRBJ2-7, with 9 nucleotides matching TRBD2. Germline trimming cut 0 bases from V and 2 bases from J; bases unmatched to any gene: 8. The CDR3 sequence is 17 residues long. The germline gives CDR1 MNHEY, CDR2 SMNVEV (reference sequence). CDR3 coding DNA: TGTGCCAGCAGTTTATCTGTCGGGGTAGCGGGAGCCTACGAGCAGTACTTC. Its protein is CASSLSVGVAGAYEQYF.

V usage is TRBV7-9 and J usage is TRBJ2-1; 10 positions match TRBD2. Germline values: CDR1 SEHNR, CDR2 FQNEAQ (reference sequence). The CDR3 has 19 amino acids. Losses at the gene ends were 4 bases for V and 6 bases for J; bases not matched to a gene: 18. CDR3 amino acids: CASSSTGNKASGRINEQFF. DNA for the CDR3: TGTGCCAGCAGCTCGACGGGGAATAAAGCTAGCGGGAGAATCAATGAGCAGTTCTTC.

The chain has TRBV19 and TRBJ1-1, with unresolved D. V shed 5 bases and J shed 4 bases, with 11 bases lying between them. The CDR3 has 13 residues. Germline loops: CDR1 LNHDA, CDR2 SQIVND (reference sequence). Here the CDR3 reads CASSARTGTEAFF. CDR3 sequence (DNA): TGTGCCAGTAGTGCCCGCACCGGCACTGAAGCTTTCTTT. The full variable domain, its missing parts supplied by reference TRBV19 and TRBJ1-1, is DGGITQSPKYLFRKEGQNVTLSCEQNLNHDAMYWYRQDPGQGLRLIYYSQIVNDFQKGDIAEGYSVSREKKESFPLTVTSAQKNPTAFYLCASSARTGTEAFFGQGTRLTVV.

The J gene is TRBJ2-1, the V gene TRBV28; a weak D match, TRBD2 (5 bases). The CDR3 runs to 15 residues. Germline V gives CDR1 MDHEN, CDR2 SYDVKM. V was pared by 5 bases and J by 0 bases, with 11 bases between. The CDR3 DNA sequence: TGTGCCAGCAGTCCTGGTGGGAGCTCCTACAATGAGCAGTTCTTC. This encodes CASSPGGSSYNEQFF.

The J gene is TRBJ1-1, the V gene TRBV25-1, with a tentative D call TRBD1 (6 bases). Germline V CDR1 and CDR2: MGHDK, SYGVNS. This CDR3 has 15 amino acids. V lost 1 base, J lost 0 bases, and 9 bases lay in between. CDR3 sequence: CASSESGGLNTEAFF. The CDR3 coding sequence is TGTGCCAGCAGTGAATCGGGGGGCCTGAACACTGAAGCTTTCTTT.

This clone was counted between two and nine times. The J gene is TRBJ2-7, the V gene TRBV5-4; 11 nucleotides agree with TRBD2. CDR3 size: 15 residues. Germline CDR1 is SGHNT and CDR2 is YYREEE (reference sequence). V lost 4 bases and J lost 3; bases outside the gene matches: 6. CDR3 sequence (DNA): TGTGCCAGCAGCGTCACCGGGACTAGCGGCTACGAGCAGTACTTC. Its protein product is CASSVTGTSGYEQYF.

The rearrangement links TRBV19 to TRBJ2-6; D may be TRBD2 (5 bases). Trimming stripped 10 bases from V and 4 bases from J, with 14 bases between. Per the germline V gene, CDR1 is LNHDA and CDR2 is SQIVND (reference sequence). This CDR3 contains 14 residues. In DNA, the CDR3 is TGTGCCACCAGCCCCGGGGTAGGGGCCAACGTCCTGACTTTC. It encodes CATSPGVGANVLTF.